This T cell receptor (beta chain) was found in a study of a mutant IDH1 vaccine in newly diagnosed glioma. Study details: Patients got their first vaccination 4-6 weeks after radiotherapy alone, or with temozolomide cycles.

A note on this clone: Its antigen remains unknown.

Between the trimmed V and J ends, which lost 7 bases and 2 bases, there was a span of 16 bases. This CDR3 has 14 amino acids. CDR1 is SQVTM, CDR2 ANQGSEA, per germline. Time point indicated: week 35, safety follow-up. Vaccine doses each comprised 300 ug of mutant IDH1 20-mer peptide, with topical imiquimod. TCRdb's copy holds only in-frame clones and misses some; the assay was immunoSEQ multiplex PCR. This repertoire shows 68,000 or so clones, roughly 83% found once; its top ten account for roughly 12%. V is TRBV29-1 and J is TRBJ2-3; perhaps TRBD2 as D (5 bases). The sequence derives from a man younger than 35 with glioma. This material consisted of PBMCs, taken from a glioma patient whose treatment included an IDH1 peptide vaccine. The CDR3, as DNA: TGCAGCGCCGACTCGGGAACCTACACAGATACGCAGTATTTT. Translating gives CSADSGTYTDTQYF.